This TCR beta chain was identified in a study of beta chain features in type 1 diabetes. As every portion of the isolated RNA was reverse transcribed, the sequencing read expressed TCRB transcripts. Sequencing was performed with immunoSEQ multiplex PCR; in TCRdb, only in-frame clones are kept and a portion is missing. The sample holds some 15,000 clones, under 80% seen once. The sample holds one count of this clone. Its specificity is unknown. Overall study results and limits: Shorter TCRB CDR3s, moderately but significantly so, marked every one of the four CD4+ subsets in Type 1 diabetes patients. Overrepresentation of cells with high TCR expression could result from cDNA sequencing.

CDR1 and CDR2 from the germline V gene are ENHRY and SYGVKD. This CDR3 contains 14 residues. J gave up 5 bases and V 7 bases, and 8 bases lay outside the gene matches. The chain couples TRBV10-3 to TRBJ2-7, with 10 bases that match TRBD1. Specimen: stem cell memory CD4+ T cells from blood. This receptor was identified in a man aged 25 to 40 with type 1 diabetes. The CDR3 DNA sequence: TGTGCCATCACTATGACAGGGGGCGACGACGAGCAGTACTTC. Translation: CAITMTGGDDEQYF.